The 21 T cell receptor beta chains below come from one sample, sequenced in a study of T cell responses to AZD1222 COVID-19 vaccine. Measured with immunoSEQ multiplex PCR; TCRdb has only the in-frame clones, and not every one. The repertoire holds about 110,000 clones, with approximately 88% as singletons. The material was peripheral blood, obtained on day 0 of AZD1222 vaccination. The receptor source for this set is an adult in good health.

The rearrangement uses TRBV2 and TRBJ1-1; D is unresolved. CDR1 SNHLY and CDR2 FYNNEI come from the germline V gene. Trimming removed 8 bases at V and 0 bases at J, with 13 bases between. The CDR3 is made up of 14 amino acids. For the CDR3, the DNA is TGTGCCAGCGTGGCGGAGTTATTGAACACTGAAGCTTTCTTT. As protein: CASVAELLNTEAFF.

The rearrangement links TRBV7-2 to TRBJ2-7, with TRBD2 matching 7 bases. This CDR3 is built from 14 residues. V dropped 1 base and J dropped 0; count of bases not matched to a gene: 0. CDR1 is SGHTA and CDR2 is FQGNSA in the germline V gene. The CDR3 loop reads CASSLGTSSYEQYF. The CDR3 DNA reads TGTGCCAGCAGCTTAGGGACTAGCTCCTACGAGCAGTACTTC. Variable domain in full (rest from reference TRBV7-2 and TRBJ2-7): GAGVSQSPSNKVTEKGKDVELRCDPISGHTALYWYRQSLGQGLEFLIYFQGNSAPDKSGLPSDRFSAERTGGSVSTLTIQRTQQEDSAVYLCASSLGTSSYEQYFGPGTRLTVT.

The chain couples TRBV6-6 to TRBJ1-5; D is perhaps TRBD1 (6 bases). Per the germline V gene, CDR1 is MNHNY and CDR2 is SVGAGI (reference sequence). V was pared by 3 bases and J by 5 bases, with 14 bases between. The length of the CDR3 is 15 residues. For the CDR3, the DNA is TGTGCCAGCAGTTATTTCTCTCGACAGGATCAGCCCCAGCATTTT. It translates to CASSYFSRQDQPQHF.

V and J are TRBV9 and TRBJ2-1, with TRBD2 identical over 8 bases. CDR3 size: 16 residues. From germline, CDR1 is SGDLS and CDR2 YYNGEE. Trimming at V came to 0 bases and at J to 6 bases, leaving 8 bases not matched to a gene. CDR3 coding DNA: TGTGCCAGCAGCGTAGAGGTAGCGGGAAGACCCAATGAGCAGTTCTTC. It yields the protein CASSVEVAGRPNEQFF.

This chain joins TRBV4-1 and TRBJ1-5, with 9 bases matching TRBD1. V shed 2 bases and J 3 bases; nucleotides not matched to a gene: 5. The CDR3 totals 16 residues. Germline values: CDR1 MGHRA, CDR2 YSYEKL. The CDR3 nucleotides are TGCGCCAGCAGCCAATTGGACAGGGGATTCAATCAGCCCCAGCATTTT. This sequence encodes CASSQLDRGFNQPQHF.

The chain combines TRBV11-2 with TRBJ2-5, with 7 bases aligning to TRBD2. The ends lost 5 bases at V and 2 bases at J; junction bases unmatched: 2. There are 13 residues in the CDR3. Germline V gene sequence: CDR1 SGHAT, CDR2 FQNNGV. This CDR3 is CASSAGLQETQYF. The CDR3 nucleotides are TGTGCCAGCAGCGCGGGACTACAAGAGACCCAGTACTTC.

This chain connects TRBV14 to TRBJ2-3; perhaps TRBD2 as D (5 bases). V dropped 4 bases and J dropped 3 bases, with 14 bases sitting between them. CDR1 is SGHDN and CDR2 is FVKESK in the germline V gene. This CDR3 has 15 residues. CDR3 region: CASSRTLTRTDTQYF. The CDR3 nucleotides read TGTGCCAGCAGCCGAACACTTACTAGGACAGATACGCAGTATTTT.

CDR3 coding DNA: TGTGCCAGCAGCAAGATCGCGGGACAGGGAGGCACTGAAGCTTTCTTT. It yields the protein CASSKIAGQGGTEAFF. The gene calls are TRBV7-2 and TRBJ1-1; 9 nucleotides match TRBD1. The J segment lost 4 bases and the V segment lost 5 bases, leaving 11 bases of the junction unmatched. CDR1 SGHTA and CDR2 FQGNSA come from the germline V gene. The CDR3 extends over 16 amino acids. The whole variable domain, remainder taken from reference TRBV7-2 and TRBJ1-1, is GAGVSQSPSNKVTEKGKDVELRCDPISGHTALYWYRQSLGQGLEFLIYFQGNSAPDKSGLPSDRFSAERTGGSVSTLTIQRTQQEDSAVYLCASSKIAGQGGTEAFFGQGTRLTVV.

This chain uses TRBV6-4 with TRBJ1-2, with D maybe TRBD1 (6 bases). The CDR3 length is 15 residues. CDR1 is MRHNA and CDR2 is SNTAGT in the germline V gene. V gave up 0 bases and J gave up 4 bases, with 12 bases separating them. CDR3 sequence: CASSDSGQTAYGYTF. In nucleotides, the CDR3 is TGTGCCAGCAGTGACTCTGGACAGACGGCCTATGGCTACACCTTC.

The CDR3 region has the DNA TGTGCCAGCAGCCGGGACGGGGTGGGAACTAACTATGGCTACACCTTC. It encodes CASSRDGVGTNYGYTF. This rearrangement joins TRBV7-2 to TRBJ1-2; D is perhaps TRBD1 (5 bases). The CDR3 covers 16 residues. The ends were cut back, 5 bases at V and 0 bases at J, with 16 bases in the middle. Germline loops: CDR1 SGHTA, CDR2 FQGNSA.

This clone was seen once. This chain connects TRBV6-1 to TRBJ1-2; D is perhaps TRBD1 (5 bases). CDR1 is MNHNS and CDR2 is SASEGT in the germline V gene. V lost 0 bases to trimming and J lost 4 bases, with 6 bases between them. CDR3 length: 13 residues. CDR3 region: CASSEAGTYGYTF. CDR3 DNA sequence: TGTGCCAGCAGTGAAGCGGGGACCTATGGCTACACCTTC.

This clone has only one observation. The chain links TRBV5-4 to TRBJ1-5; TRBD1 matches 9 bases. Germline V gene data show CDR1 as SGHNT and CDR2 as YYREEE (reference sequence). The CDR3 contains 16 residues. V was pared by 4 bases and J by 5 bases, with 10 bases of the junction left unmatched. The CDR3, as DNA: TGTGCCAGCAGCGGGAACCGGGACAGGGTGTATCAGCCCCAGCATTTT. It yields the protein CASSGNRDRVYQPQHF.

Regarding this clone: Distinct nucleotide sequences in the sample also encode this CDR3. The rearrangement uses TRBV28 and TRBJ1-4, with D perhaps matching TRBD1 (5 bases). The germline CDR1 and CDR2 sequences are MDHEN and SYDVKM. Trimming left V 6 bases short and J 0 bases short, with 8 bases between. This CDR3 has 14 amino acids. The CDR3 spells CASSTGATNEKLFF. The CDR3 DNA is TGTGCCAGCAGCACAGGTGCAACTAATGAAAAACTGTTTTTT.

This sequence joins TRBV27 and TRBJ2-7; 11 bases map to TRBD2. With V trimmed by 2 bases and J by 3 bases, 3 bases remained unmatched. The CDR3 contains 15 residues. The germline V gene has CDR1 MNHEY and CDR2 SMNVEV (reference sequence). The CDR3 region has the DNA TGTGCCAGCAGTTTAAGCCTAGCGGGAGGCTACGAGCAGTACTTC. Protein sequence: CASSLSLAGGYEQYF.

J is TRBJ1-3 and V is TRBV10-3; D ambiguous. This CDR3 region has 11 residues. Trimming pared 10 bases from V and 2 bases from J, leaving 6 bases between. Germline V lookup: CDR1 ENHRY, CDR2 SYGVKD. The CDR3 bases are TGTGCCACCAAGACTGGAAACACCATATATTTT. It translates to CATKTGNTIYF.

The V and J genes are TRBV3-1 (or the pseudogene TRBV3-2) and TRBJ1-4; 7 positions agree with TRBD1. The junction had 11 bases not matched to a gene; V was cut back by 4 bases and J by 6 bases. Germline V gene lookup returns CDR1 LGHDT and CDR2 YNNKEL (reference sequence). The CDR3 length is 16 residues. The CDR3 here is CASSLRTRDSYEKLFF. The CDR3 coding sequence is TGTGCCAGCAGCCTGCGGACCCGGGACAGTTATGAAAAACTGTTTTTT.

The gene calls are TRBV4-3 and TRBJ1-2, with 8 bases fitting TRBD1. The CDR3 runs to 15 residues. Germline CDR1 reads LGHNA; CDR2 reads YSLEER. Trimming removed 1 base from V and 5 bases from J; junction bases left unmatched: 6. The CDR3 nucleotides are TGCGCCAGCAGCCAAGCTTGGACAGGGAATTATGGCTACACCTTC. Protein product: CASSQAWTGNYGYTF.

CDR3 sequence reads: CASSVLAPSSYNEQFF. The CDR3 DNA reads TGTGCCAGCAGTGTACTAGCCCCTAGCTCCTACAATGAGCAGTTCTTC. The V call is TRBV28, the J call TRBJ2-1; D is perhaps TRBD2 (6 bases). The CDR3 spans 16 residues. Germline CDR1 reads MDHEN; CDR2 reads SYDVKM. Trimming took off 5 bases at V and 0 bases at J, with 14 bases between the two ends. Using reference TRBV28 and TRBJ2-1 for the parts outside the CDR3, the full variable domain is DVKVTQSSRYLVKRTGEKVFLECVQDMDHENMFWYRQDPGLGLRLIYFSYDVKMKEKGDIPEGYSVSREKKERFSLILESASTNQTSMYLCASSVLAPSSYNEQFFGPGTRLTVL.

The V call is TRBV6-4, the J call TRBJ2-4, with D perhaps being TRBD1 or TRBD2 (6 bases each). Per germline, CDR1 MRHNA and CDR2 SNTAGT. This CDR3 has 17 residues. V was trimmed by 0 bases and J by 0 bases, leaving 12 bases between them. The CDR3 region has the DNA TGTGCCAGCAGTGACTCTAGGGGGGACCTAGCCAAAAACATTCAGTACTTC. Protein: CASSDSRGDLAKNIQYF.

The chain links TRBV27 to TRBJ2-5, with 7 bases that match TRBD2. Germline CDR1 MNHEY, CDR2 SMNVEV (reference sequence). V lost 2 bases and J lost 5; bases outside the gene matches: 2. The CDR3 has 13 residues. The CDR3, as DNA: TGTGCCAGCAGTTTAAGGGAGGGGGAGACCCAGTACTTC. This encodes CASSLREGETQYF.

The rearrangement joins TRBV11-3 to TRBJ2-2; maybe TRBD2 (5 bases). Trimming took 8 bases from V and 6 from J, leaving 22 bases between them. The CDR3 is 16 residues long. Germline-derived CDR1 and CDR2 are SGHNT and YENEEA. The CDR3 here is CASGRRAGGKAGELFF. The CDR3 nucleotides are TGTGCCAGCGGAAGACGCGCGGGTGGTAAGGCCGGGGAGCTGTTTTTT.